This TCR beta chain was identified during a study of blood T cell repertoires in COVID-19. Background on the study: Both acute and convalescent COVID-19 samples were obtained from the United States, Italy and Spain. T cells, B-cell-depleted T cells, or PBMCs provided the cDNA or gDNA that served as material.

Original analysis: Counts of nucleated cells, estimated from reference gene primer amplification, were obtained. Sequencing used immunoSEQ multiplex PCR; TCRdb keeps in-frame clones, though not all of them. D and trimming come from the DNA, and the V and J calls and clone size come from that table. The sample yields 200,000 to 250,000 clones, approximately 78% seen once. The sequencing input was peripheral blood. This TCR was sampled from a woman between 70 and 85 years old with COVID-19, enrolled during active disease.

As DNA, the CDR3 is TGTGCCAGCAGTGAAATGAGCGGGAGTACGAATGAGCAGTTCTTC. Amino acids: CASSEMSGSTNEQFF. The rearrangement joins TRBV2 to TRBJ2-1; TRBD2 matches 8 bases. V shed 2 bases and J 7 bases; nucleotides not matched to a gene: 7. Germline V gene sequence: CDR1 SNHLY, CDR2 FYNNEI. The CDR3 sequence is 15 residues long.